This T cell receptor (beta chain) was identified in a study of shared clonotypes between healthy human individuals. Original processing notes: Owing to the provision of junction-only sequences devoid of quality scores by immunoSEQ, filtering differed. Profiling relied on immunoSEQ multiplex PCR, and the TCRdb table lists in-frame clones only, not all of them. From that table come the V and J calls and clone size; the DNA was used to work out D and trimming. Of some 2,000,000 clones in the sample, 90% to 95% were seen once. The receptor was isolated from a man aged 18 to 30 in good health. Material for sequencing was naive CD4+ T cells sorted from blood. Subset specified: CD45RA+ positively selected.

The CDR3 nucleotides are TGTGCCAGCAGCGGCAAGGACCATGGAAAGACCTATGGCTACACCTTC. The encoded protein is CASSGKDHGKTYGYTF. The chain links TRBV7-9 to TRBJ1-2; D remains ambiguous. The length of the CDR3 is 16 residues. Between the trimmed V and J ends, which lost 5 bases and 4 bases, there was a span of 20 bases. Germline CDR1 and CDR2: SEHNR and FQNEAQ (reference sequence). The variable domain in full, completed from reference TRBV7-9 and TRBJ1-2, reads DTGVSQNPRHKITKRGQNVTFRCDPISEHNRLYWYRQTLGQGPEFLTYFQNEAQLEKSRLLSDRFSAERPKGSFSTLEIQRTEQGDSAMYLCASSGKDHGKTYGYTFGSGTRLTVV.